This T cell receptor beta chain was recorded in a study of CD8 T cells in ankylosing spondylitis. The TCR beta libraries were generated through quantitative 5'-RACE incorporating molecular barcodes. TCRdb called the 5' RACE reads again in MiXCR, with one record for every CDR3 protein. This sample has about 540,000 distinct CDR3 sequences; roughly an eighth occur once, and the top ten carry about 6.8%. Overall study findings and caveats: As for the disease-linked clones, they showed a CD8+ phenotype and occurred at relatively low frequencies in peripheral blood. Typical of ankylosing spondylitis blood, it appeared, was a TCR beta motif of 7 or 8 highly homologous variants. Previous work reported some of these motif variants in the synovial fluid and blood of reactive arthritis.

This CDR3 spans 16 amino acids. Germline values: CDR1 LGHNT, CDR2 FRNRAP. Trimming took off 1 base at V and 2 bases at J, with 15 bases between the two ends. A word on this clonotype: Its cognate antigen is unknown.

The specimen was blood, either unsorted or a sorted T cell fraction (not recorded which). The sequence was collected from a male donor with ankylosing spondylitis. This chain links TRBV12-5 with TRBJ2-7, with TRBD2 as a possible D gene (6 bases). The CDR3 loop reads CASGLGRGTITYEQYF. CDR3 sequence (DNA): TGTGCTAGTGGTTTGGGGCGGGGCACCATCACCTACGAGCAGTACTTC.